This T cell receptor beta chain was sequenced in a study of OX40 agonist ivuxolimab in advanced cancers. The wider study: Every patient in dose escalation had hepatocellular carcinoma, melanoma, renal cell or head and neck cancer.

TCRdb keeps only in-frame clones here, not all; method: immunoSEQ multiplex PCR. The data contain about 78,000 clones, over 75% of them singletons. The CDR3 has 14 residues. V lost 3 bases and J 3 bases, leaving 9 bases between the germline ends. The germline V gene encodes CDR1 SNHLY and CDR2 FYNNEI. This specimen was CD4+ or CD8+ T cells sorted from blood, taken in a trial of the OX40 agonist ivuxolimab. The clonotype comes from an adult with an advanced solid tumor such as melanoma, head and neck, liver or kidney cancer. V and J are TRBV2 and TRBJ1-5; tentative D call: TRBD1 (5 bases). CDR3 residues: CASSDQGHNQPQHF. The CDR3 nucleotides are TGTGCCAGCAGTGATCAGGGTCACAATCAGCCCCAGCATTTT.